This is a list of T cell receptor beta chains from one sample in a study of shared clonotypes between healthy human individuals. Measured with immunoSEQ multiplex PCR; TCRdb has only the in-frame clones, and not every one. This table holds millions of clones, 85% to 95% found once. Sequencing input: naive CD4+ T cells sorted from blood. These TCRs come from a man aged 18 to 35 in good health. The CDR3 runs from the conserved cysteine through the conserved F or W. Each record gives: D gene, clone size, V gene, J gene, CDR3 DNA, CDR3 protein. D genes are given only for firm matches. Clone size is stated in some rows and not others, as once, few, many or a class when expanded.

>.|.|TRBV1|TRBJ2-1
TGCACCAGCAGCCGAGAGGGTGGCGGGACCAATGAGCAGTTCTTC
CTSSREGGGTNEQFF
>.|.|TRBV7-8|TRBJ2-7
TGTGCCAGCAGCTTAGAGCCGGTAGGGGCCTACGAGCAGTACTTC
CASSLEPVGAYEQYF
>.|few|TRBV10-3|TRBJ1-6
TGTGCCATCAGTGAGGGCAGCAATTCACCCCTCCACTTT
CAISEGSNSPLHF
>.|.|TRBV5-4|TRBJ2-7
TGTGCCAGCAGCTCCGGAGGGCGGAAGTATAGGGAGCAGTACTTC
CASSSGGRKYREQYF
>.|.|TRBV7-9|TRBJ2-5
TGTGCCAGCAGCCCGACTTCGACCCAAGAGACCCAGTACTTC
CASSPTSTQETQYF
>TRBD2|.|TRBV28|TRBJ2-3
TGTGCCAGCAGTTTATCGGGGGGCGCCGGGTATCTAGCGGGGACCACAGATACGCAGTATTTT
CASSLSGGAGYLAGTTDTQYF
>TRBD1|.|TRBV5-3|TRBJ1-5
TGTGCCAGAAGCGGGCCGGACAGGCCCCCCCACAATCAGCCCCAGCATTTT
CARSGPDRPPHNQPQHF
>.|.|TRBV5-1|TRBJ1-5
TGCGCCAGCAGCTTCGCAGGAATGCGCAATCAGCCCCAGCATTTT
CASSFAGMRNQPQHF
>TRBD1|.|TRBV7-9|TRBJ1-6
TGTGCCAGCAGCCTCACAGGGGATAATTCACCCCTCCACTTT
CASSLTGDNSPLHF
>TRBD2|.|TRBV5-1|TRBJ2-2
TGCGCCAGCAGCTGGACTAGCCCCAACACCGGGGAGCTGTTTTTT
CASSWTSPNTGELFF
>.|.|TRBV7-9|TRBJ2-5
TGTGCCAGCAGCTTTCATCTGGGGTTCGAGACCCAGTACTTC
CASSFHLGFETQYF
>TRBD2|.|TRBV28|TRBJ2-7
TGTGCCAGCAGAGGCGGGGGGGCCTACGAGCAGTACTTC
CASRGGGAYEQYF
>TRBD1|.|TRBV5-1|TRBJ2-7
TGCGCCAGCAGCCTAGACAGGGAGTTGTCCTACGAGCAGTACTTC
CASSLDRELSYEQYF